This TCR beta chain emerged from a study of T cell repertoires in cytomegalovirus infection. Study details: Public signatures in TCR beta pointed to CMV infection and matching HLA type.

This CDR3 spans 18 amino acids. Trimming cost V 2 bases and J 0 bases; bases outside gene matches: 10. Germline V lookup: CDR1 MNHEY, CDR2 SVGEGT. Study-level points and caveats: CMV carriers with the relevant HLA were identified by cumulative public TCR beta family frequency. In two of eight donors, the top clonotype was HLA-C-restricted CMV-specific.

TCRdb independently ran MiXCR on the reads; one entry per CDR3 protein. The data contain 150,000 to 180,000 distinct CDR3 sequences, about 25% of them singletons. About this clonotype itself: The antigen is not known.

The receptor comes from a human donor in good health (CMV status not recorded). Some clones in this sample may be carry-over from other donors' samples. The sequencing input was PBMCs. This chain uses TRBV6-2 or TRBV6-3 with TRBJ2-3, with 8 bases that match TRBD2. DNA for the CDR3: TGTGCCAGCAGTTACAGCGGGGGAGGACACGCTAGCACAGATACGCAGTATTTT. This codes for CASSYSGGGHASTDTQYF.